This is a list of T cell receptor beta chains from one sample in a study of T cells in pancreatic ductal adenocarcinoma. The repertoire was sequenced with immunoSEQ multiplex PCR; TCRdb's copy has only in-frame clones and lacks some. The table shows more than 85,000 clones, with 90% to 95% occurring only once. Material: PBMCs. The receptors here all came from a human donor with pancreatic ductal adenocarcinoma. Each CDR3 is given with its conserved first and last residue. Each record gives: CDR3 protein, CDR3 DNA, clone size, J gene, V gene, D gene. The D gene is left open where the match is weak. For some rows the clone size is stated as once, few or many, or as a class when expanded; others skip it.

CASSQVRETQYF,TGCGCCAGCAGCCAGGTGCGGGAGACCCAGTACTTC,NA,TRBJ2-5,TRBV4-1,NA
CASSDSVRGRGTGELFF,TGTGCCAGCAGTGACTCGGTCAGGGGGCGAGGCACCGGGGAGCTGTTTTTT,NA,TRBJ2-2,TRBV6-4,TRBD1
CASSETKLANTGELFF,TGTGCCAGCAGTGAGACGAAACTAGCGAACACCGGGGAGCTGTTTTTT,NA,TRBJ2-2,TRBV2,NA
CASSLGGADLNQPQHF,TGTGCCAGCAGTTTAGGGGGGGCGGACCTCAATCAGCCCCAGCATTTT,once,TRBJ1-5,TRBV28,NA
CASSSGQVEKLFF,TGTGCCAGCAGCTCGGGACAGGTTGAAAAACTGTTTTTT,NA,TRBJ1-4,TRBV9,TRBD1
CASSQFETGAGELFF,TGTGCCAGCTCACAGTTCGAAACAGGGGCCGGGGAGCTGTTTTTT,NA,TRBJ2-2,TRBV18,TRBD1
CASSGQGPSQPQHF,TGTGCCAGCAGTGGGCAGGGTCCTAGTCAGCCCCAGCATTTT,NA,TRBJ1-5,TRBV2,NA
CATSRALQGASNQPQHF,TGTGCCACCAGCAGAGCCTTGCAGGGGGCCAGCAATCAGCCCCAGCATTTT,NA,TRBJ1-5,TRBV15,TRBD1
CASSRLAGGNQQETQYF,TGTGCCAGCAGTCGACTAGCGGGAGGGAACCAGCAAGAGACCCAGTACTTC,NA,TRBJ2-5,TRBV7-2,TRBD2
CASSLGRGVLYEQYF,TGTGCCAGCAGCTTAGGGCGGGGTGTGCTATACGAGCAGTACTTC,few,TRBJ2-7,TRBV13,NA
CASSSGLLEQYF,TGTGCCAGCAGCTCTGGACTACTTGAGCAGTACTTC,NA,TRBJ2-7,TRBV5-4,NA
CASSSIGRAFVSGELFF,TGTGCCAGCAGTTCGATCGGGAGGGCCTTTGTATCCGGGGAGCTGTTTTTT,NA,TRBJ2-2,TRBV28,TRBD2
CASSLRPGDSGNTIYF,TGCGCCAGCAGCTTGAGGCCAGGCGACTCTGGAAACACCATATATTTT,NA,TRBJ1-3,TRBV5-1,NA
CASSSSGPQHF,TGTGCCAGCAGTTCCTCAGGGCCCCAGCATTTT,NA,TRBJ1-5,TRBV28,NA
CASSLRDSPYEQYF,TGTGCCAGCAGTTTACGGGACAGCCCCTACGAGCAGTACTTC,NA,TRBJ2-7,TRBV28,TRBD1
CASSTTGGRAETQYF,TGTGCCAGCTCAACCACAGGGGGACGGGCAGAGACCCAGTACTTC,NA,TRBJ2-5,TRBV18,TRBD1
CASSGNQETQYF,TGTGCCAGCAGTGGCAACCAAGAGACCCAGTACTTC,NA,TRBJ2-5,TRBV28,NA
CASMPGLALTDTQYF,TGTGCCAGCATGCCGGGACTAGCGCTCACAGATACGCAGTATTTT,once,TRBJ2-3,TRBV2,TRBD2
CSACNGPYEQYF,TGCAGCGCCTGTAATGGGCCCTACGAGCAGTACTTC,once,TRBJ2-7,TRBV29-1,NA
CASSLSTSAPETQYF,TGTGCCAGCAGCTTATCTACCTCTGCCCCCGAGACCCAGTACTTC,once,TRBJ2-5,TRBV7-7,NA
CASSPGQEGKLFF,TGTGCCAGCTCACCGGGACAGGAAGGAAAACTGTTTTTT,once,TRBJ1-4,TRBV18,TRBD1
CATDPGIAGGPGEQFF,TGTGCCACCGATCCGGGGATAGCGGGAGGGCCGGGTGAGCAGTTCTTC,NA,TRBJ2-1,TRBV10-3,TRBD2
CALGEGRDTEAFF,TGTGCCCTAGGGGAGGGTAGGGACACTGAAGCTTTCTTT,NA,TRBJ1-1,TRBV18,NA
CASSQERGGWTGNTGELFF,TGCGCCAGCAGCCAAGAAAGAGGGGGGTGGACAGGGAACACCGGGGAGCTGTTTTTT,NA,TRBJ2-2,TRBV4-1,NA
CASSGRGASTDTQYF,TGTGCCAGCAGCGGCCGTGGGGCTAGCACAGATACGCAGTATTTT,once,TRBJ2-3,TRBV9,NA
CAISGGTGELFF,TGTGCCATCAGTGGAGGGACCGGGGAGCTGTTTTTT,NA,TRBJ2-2,TRBV10-3,NA
CASSLIEGTQYF,TGTGCCAGCAGCTTAATAGAGGGTACGCAGTATTTT,NA,TRBJ2-3,TRBV7-6,NA
CASSLGGADTQYF,TGTGCCAGCAGCTTAGGGGGGGCAGATACGCAGTATTTT,NA,TRBJ2-3,TRBV11-2,NA
CASSVQGSQPQHF,TGTGCCAGTAGTGTACAGGGGAGTCAGCCCCAGCATTTT,NA,TRBJ1-5,TRBV19,TRBD1
CASSPHGTGGGEQFF,TGTGCCAGCAGCCCCCACGGGACAGGGGGAGGTGAGCAGTTCTTC,NA,TRBJ2-1,TRBV7-2,TRBD1
CASSFIEASHSNQPQHF,TGTGCCAGCAGCTTTATCGAGGCGTCTCATAGCAATCAGCCCCAGCATTTT,NA,TRBJ1-5,TRBV5-8,NA
CASSVTTSSPQFF,TGTGCCAGCAGCGTGACGACTAGTAGTCCACAGTTCTTC,NA,TRBJ2-1,TRBV7-3,NA
CASSQEGAANYGYTF,TGCGCCAGCAGCCAAGAAGGGGCGGCTAACTATGGCTACACCTTC,NA,TRBJ1-2,TRBV4-1,NA
CASSQEYGLGTSLLKQYF,TGCGCCAGCAGCCAAGAGTATGGTTTGGGGACTTCCTTATTAAAGCAGTACTTC,NA,TRBJ2-7,TRBV4-1,NA
CASSSRGLGETQYF,TGTGCCAGCAGTTCGCGGGGGCTCGGAGAGACCCAGTACTTC,NA,TRBJ2-5,TRBV5-4,NA
CASSFPGGGEAFF,TGTGCCAGCAGTTTCCCCGGGGGAGGTGAAGCTTTCTTT,NA,TRBJ1-1,TRBV28,NA
CAIQGLADVTGELFF,TGTGCCATACAAGGACTAGCTGATGTCACCGGGGAGCTGTTTTTT,NA,TRBJ2-2,TRBV5-4,TRBD2
CASSPGQGFQPQHF,TGTGCCAGCAGTCCGGGACAGGGGTTTCAGCCCCAGCATTTT,NA,TRBJ1-5,TRBV6-1,TRBD1
CASRGDRGLADTQYF,TGTGCCAGTAGGGGGGACAGGGGGCTCGCAGATACGCAGTATTTT,NA,TRBJ2-3,TRBV19,TRBD1
CASSPSPRQPQHF,TGTGCCAGTAGTCCCTCCCCTCGGCAGCCCCAGCATTTT,NA,TRBJ1-5,TRBV19,NA
CATSRSGTQVQETQYF,TGTGCCACCAGCAGATCTGGGACTCAAGTACAAGAGACCCAGTACTTC,NA,TRBJ2-5,TRBV15,NA
CASSPGGVSSPYNEQFF,TGTGCCAGCAGCCCGGGGGGCGTGTCTAGCCCGTACAATGAGCAGTTCTTC,NA,TRBJ2-1,TRBV7-2,NA
CAISVMSAYEQYF,TGTGCCATCAGTGTAATGTCCGCCTACGAGCAGTACTTC,NA,TRBJ2-7,TRBV10-3,NA
CASSLAGAGSADYEQYF,TGTGCCAGCAGCTTGGCTGGGGCGGGGTCCGCGGATTACGAGCAGTACTTC,NA,TRBJ2-7,TRBV5-8,NA
CSARPQETQYF,TGCAGTGCTAGACCTCAAGAGACCCAGTACTTC,once,TRBJ2-5,TRBV20-1,NA
CASSLAGMGTEAFF,TGCGCCAGCAGCTTGGCAGGGATGGGCACTGAAGCTTTCTTT,NA,TRBJ1-1,TRBV5-1,NA
CASSVDKWDTQYF,TGTGCCAGCAGCGTAGACAAGTGGGATACGCAGTATTTT,NA,TRBJ2-3,TRBV9,NA
CASSQQTANYGYTF,TGTGCCAGCAGCCAGCAGACTGCTAACTATGGCTACACCTTC,NA,TRBJ1-2,TRBV7-8,NA
CASRPGGRETQYF,TGTGCCAGCAGGCCCGGCGGGAGGGAGACCCAGTACTTC,NA,TRBJ2-5,TRBV6-6,TRBD2
CASSQAPTGYYEQYF,TGTGCCAGCAGCCAAGCTCCGACAGGGTACTACGAGCAGTACTTC,NA,TRBJ2-7,TRBV16,TRBD1
CASSLGLNQETQYF,TGTGCTAGCAGCTTGGGACTAAACCAAGAGACCCAGTACTTC,NA,TRBJ2-5,TRBV7-7,TRBD2
CATSRDSQGAGYEQYF,TGTGCCACCAGCAGAGATTCCCAGGGGGCAGGGTACGAGCAGTACTTC,NA,TRBJ2-7,TRBV15,TRBD1
CASSFADIYGYTF,TGTGCCAGCAGCTTCGCAGACATTTATGGCTACACCTTC,NA,TRBJ1-2,TRBV7-2,NA
CATNSPGQGSGANVLTF,TGTGCCACCAACTCGCCGGGACAGGGGAGTGGGGCCAACGTCCTGACTTTC,NA,TRBJ2-6,TRBV28,TRBD1